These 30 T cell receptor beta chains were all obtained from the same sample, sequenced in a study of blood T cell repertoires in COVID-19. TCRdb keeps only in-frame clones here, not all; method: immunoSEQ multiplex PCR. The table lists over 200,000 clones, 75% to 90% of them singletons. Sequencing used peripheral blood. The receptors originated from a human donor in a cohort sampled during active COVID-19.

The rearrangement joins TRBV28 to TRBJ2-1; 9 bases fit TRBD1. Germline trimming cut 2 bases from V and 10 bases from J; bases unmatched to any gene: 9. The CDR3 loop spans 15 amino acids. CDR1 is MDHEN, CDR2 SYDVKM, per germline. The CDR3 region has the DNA TGTGCCAGCAGTTTAAGGGGGACAGGGAGGGGAGAGCAGTTCTTC. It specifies CASSLRGTGRGEQFF.

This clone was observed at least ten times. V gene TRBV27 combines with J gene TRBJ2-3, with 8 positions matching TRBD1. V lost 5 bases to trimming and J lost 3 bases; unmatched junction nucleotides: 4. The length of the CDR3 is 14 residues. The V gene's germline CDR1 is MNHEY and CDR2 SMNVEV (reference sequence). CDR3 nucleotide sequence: TGTGCCAGCAGTGACAGGGGCGTTACAGATACGCAGTATTTT. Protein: CASSDRGVTDTQYF.

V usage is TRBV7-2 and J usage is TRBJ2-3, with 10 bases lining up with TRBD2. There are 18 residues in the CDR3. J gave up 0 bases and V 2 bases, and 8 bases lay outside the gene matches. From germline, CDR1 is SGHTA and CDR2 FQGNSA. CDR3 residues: CASSLSGRATLSTDTQYF. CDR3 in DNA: TGTGCCAGCAGCTTAAGCGGGAGGGCAACCCTTAGCACAGATACGCAGTATTTT.

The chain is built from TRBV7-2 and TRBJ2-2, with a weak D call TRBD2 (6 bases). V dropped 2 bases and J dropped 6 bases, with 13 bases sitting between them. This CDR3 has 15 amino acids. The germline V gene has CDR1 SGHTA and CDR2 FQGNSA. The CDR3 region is CASSLWSAGPGELFF. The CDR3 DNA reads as TGTGCCAGCAGCTTATGGTCGGCGGGACCCGGGGAGCTGTTTTTT. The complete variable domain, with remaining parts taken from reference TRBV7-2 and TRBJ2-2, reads GAGVSQSPSNKVTEKGKDVELRCDPISGHTALYWYRQSLGQGLEFLIYFQGNSAPDKSGLPSDRFSAERTGGSVSTLTIQRTQQEDSAVYLCASSLWSAGPGELFFGEGSRLTVL.

DNA for the CDR3: TGTGCCAGCAGCTTAGAGGGACAGGGTTTCAATCAGCCCCAGCATTTT. Amino acid sequence: CASSLEGQGFNQPQHF. The chain is built from TRBV7-8 and TRBJ1-5, with TRBD1 matching 9 bases. V gave up 1 base and J gave up 3 bases; unmatched junction bases: 4. CDR1 and CDR2 from the germline V gene are SGHVS and FQNEAQ. This CDR3 has 16 amino acids.

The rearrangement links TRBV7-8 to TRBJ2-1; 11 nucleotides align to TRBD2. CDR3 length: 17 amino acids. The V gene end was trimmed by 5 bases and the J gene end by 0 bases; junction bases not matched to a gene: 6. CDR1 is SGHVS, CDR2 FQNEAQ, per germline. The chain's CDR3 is CASSPPSGRTSYNEQFF. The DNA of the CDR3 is TGTGCCAGCAGCCCACCTAGCGGGAGGACCTCCTACAATGAGCAGTTCTTC.

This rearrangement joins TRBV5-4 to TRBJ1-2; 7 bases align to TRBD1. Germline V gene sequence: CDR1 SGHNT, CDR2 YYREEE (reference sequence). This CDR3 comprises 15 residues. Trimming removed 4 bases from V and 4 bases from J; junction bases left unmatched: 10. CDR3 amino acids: CASSRRTGDVYGYTF. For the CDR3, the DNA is TGTGCCAGCAGCCGGAGGACAGGAGACGTCTATGGCTACACCTTC.

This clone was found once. The CDR3 here is CATGTKGAEETQYF. The CDR3 nucleotides read TGTGCCACCGGGACGAAGGGGGCCGAGGAGACCCAGTACTTC. V usage is TRBV24-1 and J usage is TRBJ2-5, with 7 bases fitting TRBD1. CDR3 size: 14 residues. Germline CDR1 and CDR2: KGHDR and SFDVKD. With V trimmed by 9 bases and J by 5 bases, 11 bases remained unmatched.

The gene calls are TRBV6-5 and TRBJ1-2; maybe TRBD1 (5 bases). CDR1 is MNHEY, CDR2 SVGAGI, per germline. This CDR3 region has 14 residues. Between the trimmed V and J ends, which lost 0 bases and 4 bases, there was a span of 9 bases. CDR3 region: CASSYSGGSYGYTF. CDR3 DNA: TGTGCCAGCAGTTACTCGGGGGGGAGCTATGGCTACACCTTC.

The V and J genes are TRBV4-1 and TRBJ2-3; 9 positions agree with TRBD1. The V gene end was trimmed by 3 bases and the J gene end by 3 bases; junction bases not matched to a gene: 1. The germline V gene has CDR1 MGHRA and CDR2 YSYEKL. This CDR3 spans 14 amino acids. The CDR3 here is CASSHGQGTDTQYF. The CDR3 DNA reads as TGCGCCAGCAGCCATGGACAGGGGACAGATACGCAGTATTTT.

CDR3 sequence (DNA): TGCGCCAGCAGGAGAGGGACAGGGGGCCCAGATACGCAGTATTTT. It yields the protein CASRRGTGGPDTQYF. This chain uses TRBV5-1 with TRBJ2-3; TRBD1 agrees at 12 bases. The CDR3 length is 15 residues. In germline, CDR1 is SGHRS, CDR2 YFSETQ. The junction had 5 bases not matched to a gene; V was cut back by 5 bases and J by 4 bases.

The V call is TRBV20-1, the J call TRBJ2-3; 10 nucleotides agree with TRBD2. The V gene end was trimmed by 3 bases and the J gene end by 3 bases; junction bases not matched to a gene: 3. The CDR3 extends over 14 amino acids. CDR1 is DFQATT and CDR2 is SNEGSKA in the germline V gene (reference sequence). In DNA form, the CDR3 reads TGCAGTGCTAGTGCTAGCGGGAGAACAGATACGCAGTATTTT. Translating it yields CSASASGRTDTQYF.

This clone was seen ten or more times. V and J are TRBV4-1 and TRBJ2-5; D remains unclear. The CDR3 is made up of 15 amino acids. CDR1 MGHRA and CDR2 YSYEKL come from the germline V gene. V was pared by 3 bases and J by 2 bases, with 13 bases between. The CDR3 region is CASSHPDSIQETQYF. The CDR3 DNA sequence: TGCGCCAGCAGCCATCCCGACTCAATTCAAGAGACCCAGTACTTC.

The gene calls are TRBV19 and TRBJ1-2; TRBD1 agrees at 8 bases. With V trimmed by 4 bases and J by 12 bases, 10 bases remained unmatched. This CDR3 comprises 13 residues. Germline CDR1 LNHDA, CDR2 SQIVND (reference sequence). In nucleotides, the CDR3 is TGTGCCAGTAGTAGAGGACAGGGTGGGGTCCACACCTTC. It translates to CASSRGQGGVHTF.

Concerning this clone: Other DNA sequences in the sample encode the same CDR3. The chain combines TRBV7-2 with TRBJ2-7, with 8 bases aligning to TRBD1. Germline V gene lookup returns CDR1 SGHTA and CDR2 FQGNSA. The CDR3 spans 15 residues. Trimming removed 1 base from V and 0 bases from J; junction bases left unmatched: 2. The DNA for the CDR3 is TGTGCCAGCAGCTTAGTAACAGGGGGCTCCTACGAGCAGTACTTC. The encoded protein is CASSLVTGGSYEQYF.

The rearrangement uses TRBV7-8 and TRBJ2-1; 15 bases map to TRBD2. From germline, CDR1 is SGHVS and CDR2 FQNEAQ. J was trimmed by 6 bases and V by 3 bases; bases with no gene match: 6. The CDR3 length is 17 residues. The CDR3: CASSFPGLAGGSNEQFF. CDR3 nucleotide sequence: TGTGCCAGCAGCTTTCCGGGACTAGCGGGAGGTAGCAATGAGCAGTTCTTC.

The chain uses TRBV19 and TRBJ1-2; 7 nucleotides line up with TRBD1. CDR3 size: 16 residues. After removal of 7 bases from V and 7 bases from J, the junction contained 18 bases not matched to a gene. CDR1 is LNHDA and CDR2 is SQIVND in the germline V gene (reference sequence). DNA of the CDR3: TGTGCCAGTACCCCTAGAGGAGGGGGCGCGCTTTCTGGCTACACCTTC. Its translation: CASTPRGGGALSGYTF. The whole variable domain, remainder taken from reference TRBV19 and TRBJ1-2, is DGGITQSPKYLFRKEGQNVTLSCEQNLNHDAMYWYRQDPGQGLRLIYYSQIVNDFQKGDIAEGYSVSREKKESFPLTVTSAQKNPTAFYLCASTPRGGGALSGYTFGSGTRLTVV.

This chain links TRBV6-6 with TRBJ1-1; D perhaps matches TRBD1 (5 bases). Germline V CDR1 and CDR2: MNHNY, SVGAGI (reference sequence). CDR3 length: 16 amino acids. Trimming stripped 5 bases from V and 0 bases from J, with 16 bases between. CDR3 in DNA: TGTGCCAGCAGTCAGTACGGCGGACAAGTGAACACTGAAGCTTTCTTT. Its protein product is CASSQYGGQVNTEAFF.

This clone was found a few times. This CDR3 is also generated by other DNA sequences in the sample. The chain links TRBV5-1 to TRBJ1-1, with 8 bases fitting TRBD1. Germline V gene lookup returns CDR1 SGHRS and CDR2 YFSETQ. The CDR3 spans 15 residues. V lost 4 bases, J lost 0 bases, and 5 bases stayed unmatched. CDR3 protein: CASSTGQGLNTEAFF. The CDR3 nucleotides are TGCGCCAGCAGCACCGGACAGGGATTGAACACTGAAGCTTTCTTT.

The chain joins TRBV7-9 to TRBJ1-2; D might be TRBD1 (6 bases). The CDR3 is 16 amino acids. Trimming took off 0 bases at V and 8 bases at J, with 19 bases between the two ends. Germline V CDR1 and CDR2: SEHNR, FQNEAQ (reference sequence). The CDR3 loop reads CASSLAREYRAIGYTF. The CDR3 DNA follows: TGTGCCAGCAGCTTAGCGAGGGAGTACAGGGCGATAGGCTACACCTTC.

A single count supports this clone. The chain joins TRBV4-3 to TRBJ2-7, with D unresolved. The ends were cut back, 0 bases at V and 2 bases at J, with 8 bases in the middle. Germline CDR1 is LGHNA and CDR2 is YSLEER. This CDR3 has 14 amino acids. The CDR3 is CASSQEPTAYEQYF. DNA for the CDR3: TGCGCCAGCAGCCAAGAGCCAACTGCCTACGAGCAGTACTTC.

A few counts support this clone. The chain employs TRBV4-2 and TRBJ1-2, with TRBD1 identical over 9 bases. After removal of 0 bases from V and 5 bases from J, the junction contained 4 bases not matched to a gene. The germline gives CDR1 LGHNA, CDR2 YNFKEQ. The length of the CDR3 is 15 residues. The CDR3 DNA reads TGTGCCAGCAGCCAAGAGGGACAGGGAGGTTATGGCTACACCTTC. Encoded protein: CASSQEGQGGYGYTF.

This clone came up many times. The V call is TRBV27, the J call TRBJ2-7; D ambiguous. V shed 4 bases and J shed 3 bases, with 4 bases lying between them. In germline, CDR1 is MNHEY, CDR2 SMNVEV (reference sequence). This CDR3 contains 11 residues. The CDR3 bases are TGTGCCAGCAGTTATCTCTACGAGCAGTACTTC. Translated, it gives CASSYLYEQYF.

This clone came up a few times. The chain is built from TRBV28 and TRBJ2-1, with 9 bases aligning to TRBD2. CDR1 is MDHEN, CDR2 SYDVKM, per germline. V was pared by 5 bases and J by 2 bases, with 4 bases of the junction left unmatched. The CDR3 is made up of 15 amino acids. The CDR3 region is CASSLGTSPYNEQFF. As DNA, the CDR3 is TGTGCCAGCAGTCTGGGGACTAGCCCCTACAATGAGCAGTTCTTC.

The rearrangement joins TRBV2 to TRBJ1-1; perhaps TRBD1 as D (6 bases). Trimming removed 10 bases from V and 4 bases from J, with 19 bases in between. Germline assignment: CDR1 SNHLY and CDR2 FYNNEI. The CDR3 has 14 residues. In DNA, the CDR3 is TGTGCCATCCCGGCGGGGGCCCGGGGCACTGAAGCTTTCTTT. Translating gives CAIPAGARGTEAFF.

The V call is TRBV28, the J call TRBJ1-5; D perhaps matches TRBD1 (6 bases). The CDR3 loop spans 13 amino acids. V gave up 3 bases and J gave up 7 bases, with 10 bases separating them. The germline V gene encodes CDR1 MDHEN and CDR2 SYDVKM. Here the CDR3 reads CASSFGRGQPQHF. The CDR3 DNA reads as TGTGCCAGCAGTTTCGGAAGGGGGCAGCCCCAGCATTTT.

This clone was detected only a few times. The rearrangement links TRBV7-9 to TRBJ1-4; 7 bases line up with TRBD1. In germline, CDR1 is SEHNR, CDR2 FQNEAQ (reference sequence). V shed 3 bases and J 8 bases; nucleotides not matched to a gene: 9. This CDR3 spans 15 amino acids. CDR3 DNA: TGTGCCAGCAGCTTCGACAGGGTTCACGGGGAAAAACTGTTTTTT. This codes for CASSFDRVHGEKLFF.

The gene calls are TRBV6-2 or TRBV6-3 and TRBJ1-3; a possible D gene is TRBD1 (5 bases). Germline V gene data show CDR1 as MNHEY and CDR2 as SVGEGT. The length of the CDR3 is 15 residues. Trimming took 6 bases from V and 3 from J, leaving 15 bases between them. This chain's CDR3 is CASSSTGGVGNTIYF. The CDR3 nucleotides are TGTGCCAGCAGCTCCACCGGGGGAGTTGGAAACACCATATATTTT.

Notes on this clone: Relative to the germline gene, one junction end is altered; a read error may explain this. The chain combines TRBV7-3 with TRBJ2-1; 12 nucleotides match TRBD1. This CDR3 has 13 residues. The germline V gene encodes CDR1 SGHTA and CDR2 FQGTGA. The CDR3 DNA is TGTGCCAGCAGCCTCCGGGACAGGGGGCTTCTGATCTTC. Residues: CASSLRDRGLLIF.

The CDR3 DNA sequence: TGTGCCAGCAGCGCCGGGGGGGGCTCCTACGAGCAGTACTTC. Protein product: CASSAGGGSYEQYF. The rearrangement links TRBV7-2 to TRBJ2-7; TRBD2 matches at 8 bases. Germline CDR1 SGHTA, CDR2 FQGNSA. The CDR3 totals 14 residues. The trim removed 5 bases at V and 0 bases at J, leaving 3 bases unmatched.